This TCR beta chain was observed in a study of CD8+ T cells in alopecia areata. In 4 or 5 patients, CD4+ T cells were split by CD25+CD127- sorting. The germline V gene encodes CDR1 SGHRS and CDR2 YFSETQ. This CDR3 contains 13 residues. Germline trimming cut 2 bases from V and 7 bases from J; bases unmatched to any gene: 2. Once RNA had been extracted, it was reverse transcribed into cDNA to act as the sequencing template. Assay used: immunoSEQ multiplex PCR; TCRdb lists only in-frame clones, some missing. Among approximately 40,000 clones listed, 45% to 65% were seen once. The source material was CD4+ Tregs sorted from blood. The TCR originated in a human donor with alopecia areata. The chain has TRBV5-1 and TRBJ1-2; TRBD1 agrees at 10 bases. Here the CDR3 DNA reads TGCGCCAGCAGCTTTGGGACAGGGGCTGGCTACACCTTC. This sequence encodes CASSFGTGAGYTF.